The rows below give T cell receptor beta chains drawn from one sample of a study of blood T cell repertoires in COVID-19. The data were produced by immunoSEQ multiplex PCR, yet TCRdb's version contains in-frame clones alone and is incomplete. The sample carries approximately 91,000 clones, around three quarters recorded once. Sequencing input: peripheral blood. All receptors derive from a man in his 70s with acute or convalescent COVID-19. The CDR3 runs from the conserved cysteine through the conserved F or W. D genes are given only for firm matches. The size of a clone is reported for some rows only, either as once, few or many, or as a class for expanded clones.

CDR3aa	CDR3nt	v_gene	abundance	j_gene	d_gene
CASSESSRGYGYTF	TGTGCCAGCAGTGAAAGCTCGCGGGGCTATGGCTACACCTTC	TRBV28	.	TRBJ1-2	.
CASSAGVYGYTF	TGTGCCAGCTCGGCAGGGGTCTATGGCTACACCTTC	TRBV12-3/TRBV12-4	few	TRBJ1-2	.
CASSRRQGGNTEAFF	TGTGCCAGCAGTCGGCGACAGGGGGGCAACACTGAAGCTTTCTTT	TRBV6-6	.	TRBJ1-1	TRBD1
CASSPGTPGSNQPQHF	TGTGCCAGCAGCCCTGGGACTCCAGGTAGCAATCAGCCCCAGCATTTT	TRBV5-5	few	TRBJ1-5	.
CASSPHTDGVGELFF	TGTGCCAGCAGCCCCCACACCGATGGAGTCGGGGAGCTGTTTTTT	TRBV9	.	TRBJ2-2	.
CASSIVGTNYGYTF	TGTGCCAGTAGTATAGTGGGCACCAACTATGGCTACACCTTC	TRBV19	.	TRBJ1-2	.
CASSLATGYETQYF	TGTGCCAGCAGCTTAGCGACAGGGTATGAGACCCAGTACTTC	TRBV7-9	.	TRBJ2-5	TRBD1
CASSEGGQGGETQYF	TGTGCCAGCAGTGAAGGTGGACAGGGCGGGGAGACCCAGTACTTC	TRBV2	.	TRBJ2-5	TRBD1
CSVSGGGHTEAFF	TGCAGCGTTTCCGGGGGAGGGCACACTGAAGCTTTCTTT	TRBV29-1	.	TRBJ1-1	.
CASKGQGLYNSPLHF	TGTGCCAGCAAAGGACAGGGGTTATATAATTCACCCCTCCACTTT	TRBV2	.	TRBJ1-6	TRBD1
CATTQTGVGTGELFF	TGTGCCACCACCCAGACAGGGGTGGGCACCGGGGAGCTGTTTTTT	TRBV15	.	TRBJ2-2	TRBD1
CASSRRPSGTGGGEQFF	TGTGCCAGCAGCCGTAGACCTAGCGGGACCGGAGGCGGTGAGCAGTTCTTC	TRBV7-3	.	TRBJ2-1	TRBD2
CASSVSYSNQPQHF	TGTGCCAGCAGCGTTAGTTATAGCAATCAGCCCCAGCATTTT	TRBV9	.	TRBJ1-5	.
CASSPEPRGRYNEQFF	TGTGCCAGCAGTCCAGAACCCAGGGGGCGTTACAATGAGCAGTTCTTC	TRBV28	.	TRBJ2-1	TRBD1
CASSAVEMNSPLHF	TGTGCCAGCAGCGCCGTAGAGATGAATTCACCCCTCCACTTT	TRBV7-2	.	TRBJ1-6	.
CASSHSSGQGGYTF	TGTGCCAGCAGCCATTCATCGGGACAGGGGGGCTACACCTTC	TRBV3-1/TRBV3-2	.	TRBJ1-2	TRBD1
CASSLSAGEIYNEQFF	TGTGCCAGCAGTTTATCGGCAGGGGAGATCTACAATGAGCAGTTCTTC	TRBV27	.	TRBJ2-1	.
CASSGTAYNEQFF	TGTGCCAGCAGCGGGACAGCCTACAATGAGCAGTTCTTC	TRBV7-9	.	TRBJ2-1	TRBD1
CASSLIGLSQPQHF	TGTGCCAGCAGTTTAATTGGGCTAAGTCAGCCCCAGCATTTT	TRBV28	.	TRBJ1-5	.
CASSERGDTYQPQHF	TGTGCCAGCAGTGAAAGAGGGGACACTTATCAGCCCCAGCATTTT	TRBV6-1	few	TRBJ1-5	.
CASSFEDRTGGPDTQYF	TGTGCCAGCAGTTTCGAGGACCGGACAGGGGGCCCAGATACGCAGTATTTT	TRBV28	.	TRBJ2-3	TRBD1
CASSPEAGRETQYF	TGTGCCAGCAGTCCCGAGGCAGGGCGGGAGACCCAGTACTTC	TRBV7-9	.	TRBJ2-5	.
CASSLRDVGGSGANVLTF	TGTGCCAGCAGCTTACGGGACGTCGGGGGATCTGGGGCCAACGTCCTGACTTTC	TRBV9	.	TRBJ2-6	.
CATSRAGTAGNTIYF	TGTGCCACCAGCAGGGCCGGCACAGCTGGAAACACCATATATTTT	TRBV15	.	TRBJ1-3	.
CASSFGLAGGRRTGELFF	TGTGCCAGCAGCTTCGGACTAGCGGGAGGGCGACGCACCGGGGAGCTGTTTTTT	TRBV11-2	.	TRBJ2-2	TRBD2
CASSLTGDSYEQYF	TGTGCCAGCAGCTTAACAGGGGACTCCTACGAGCAGTACTTC	TRBV7-3	.	TRBJ2-7	.
CASRETPGQSGDTQYF	TGTGCCAGCAGGGAAACTCCGGGACAGTCCGGAGATACGCAGTATTTT	TRBV27	.	TRBJ2-3	TRBD1
CASSLEGSGGNEQFF	TGTGCCAGCAGCTTGGAGGGTAGCGGGGGTAATGAGCAGTTCTTC	TRBV5-4	.	TRBJ2-1	TRBD2
CASSVGTSGVLFRELFF	TGTGCCAGCAGCGTGGGGACTAGCGGGGTACTATTCAGGGAGCTGTTTTTT	TRBV2	.	TRBJ2-2	TRBD2
CASSSAAGQETQYF	TGTGCCAGTAGTTCCGCGGCAGGGCAAGAGACCCAGTACTTC	TRBV19	.	TRBJ2-5	.
CASTGNSGRSYNEQFF	TGTGCCAGCACCGGTAATAGCGGCCGCTCCTACAATGAGCAGTTCTTC	TRBV7-9	.	TRBJ2-1	.
CATKDREDLGSSYNSPLHF	TGTGCCACCAAAGACAGGGAAGATTTAGGCAGCTCCTATAATTCACCCCTCCACTTT	TRBV24-1	.	TRBJ1-6	TRBD1
CASSFARDRGCGHDQPQHF	TGTGCCAGCAGCTTCGCCCGGGACAGGGGGTGCGGGCACGATCAGCCCCAGCATTTT	TRBV21-1	.	TRBJ1-5	.
CASSESVAPNTGELFF	TGTGCCAGCAGTGAATCGGTAGCGCCGAACACCGGGGAGCTGTTTTTT	TRBV25-1	.	TRBJ2-2	.
CASSRWTGDYGYTF	TGTGCCAGTAGTAGATGGACAGGGGACTATGGCTACACCTTC	TRBV19	.	TRBJ1-2	TRBD1
CAKNPGDRVCNEQFF	TGCGCCAAAAACCCCGGAGACAGGGTCTGTAATGAGCAGTTCTTC	TRBV23-1	once	TRBJ2-1	TRBD1
CASTLTGSSYNEQFF	TGCGCCAGCACATTGACAGGGAGCTCCTACAATGAGCAGTTCTTC	TRBV5-1	once	TRBJ2-1	TRBD1
CASSPTVGSDYGYTF	TGTGCCAGCAGCCCGACAGTAGGATCCGACTATGGCTACACCTTC	TRBV14	.	TRBJ1-2	.
CASSLGQREETQYF	TGTGCCAGCAGCTTAGGGCAGCGGGAAGAGACCCAGTACTTC	TRBV7-2	once	TRBJ2-5	.
CASTGGAQNTIYF	TGTGCCAGCACGGGGGGCGCCCAGAACACCATATATTTT	TRBV2	few	TRBJ1-3	.
CASSLETGFYSNQPQHF	TGTGCCAGCAGCTTAGAAACAGGGTTTTATAGCAATCAGCCCCAGCATTTT	TRBV11-2	.	TRBJ1-5	.
CASTGTGAGANVLTF	TGCGCCAGCACGGGGACAGGGGCTGGGGCCAACGTCCTGACTTTC	TRBV5-1	.	TRBJ2-6	TRBD1
CASSLDRVNGYTF	TGTGCCAGCAGTTTAGACAGGGTAAATGGCTACACCTTC	TRBV12-3/TRBV12-4	.	TRBJ1-2	.